The 29 T cell receptor beta chains presented below share a single source sample, sequenced in a study of OX40 agonist ivuxolimab in advanced cancers. Sequenced by immunoSEQ multiplex PCR; TCRdb stores in-frame clones only, minus some. Of about 73,000 clones in the sample, about 92% were seen once. Sequenced material: CD4+ or CD8+ T cells sorted from blood, taken in a trial of the OX40 agonist ivuxolimab. These receptors came from an adult with an advanced solid tumor such as melanoma, head and neck, liver or kidney cancer.

The chain is built from TRBV13 and TRBJ2-7; D uncertain. Trimming pared 1 base from V and 5 bases from J, leaving 6 bases between. Germline V gene data show CDR1 as PRHDT and CDR2 as FYEKMQ (reference sequence). This CDR3 region has 12 residues. The CDR3 sequence is CASSLAPNEQYF. As DNA, the CDR3 is TGTGCCAGCAGCTTAGCTCCTAACGAGCAGTACTTC.

The chain uses TRBV4-1 and TRBJ1-1; TRBD1 might be the D (6 bases). Trimming left V 1 base short and J 1 base short, with 10 bases between. Germline CDR1 MGHRA, CDR2 YSYEKL. This CDR3 comprises 15 residues. The CDR3, as DNA: TGCGCCAGCAGCCAAGTGGACAGAACGAACACTGAAGCTTTCTTT. This gives the protein CASSQVDRTNTEAFF.

The rearrangement joins TRBV4-1 to TRBJ1-1; tentative D call: TRBD1 (5 bases). Germline values: CDR1 MGHRA, CDR2 YSYEKL. The CDR3 is made up of 16 amino acids. Trimming took off 0 bases at V and 4 bases at J, with 15 bases between the two ends. Here the CDR3 reads CASSQDPGRIFTEAFF. The CDR3 coding sequence is TGCGCCAGCAGCCAAGATCCGGGACGGATCTTCACTGAAGCTTTCTTT.

CDR3 nucleotides: TGTGCCAGCACCTCGTACAGGGCGGGGCAGCCCCAGCATTTT. This encodes CASTSYRAGQPQHF. The V and J genes are TRBV27 and TRBJ1-5, with D perhaps TRBD1 (6 bases). Germline CDR1 reads MNHEY; CDR2 reads SMNVEV (reference sequence). Between the trimmed V and J ends, which lost 7 bases and 7 bases, there was a span of 17 bases. This CDR3 comprises 14 residues.

The rearrangement joins TRBV10-3 to TRBJ2-3, with unresolved D. The CDR3 runs to 15 residues. V was cut by 0 bases and J by 0 bases, with 7 bases left in between. The germline gives CDR1 ENHRY, CDR2 SYGVKD. The CDR3 DNA follows: TGTGCCATCAGTGAGTCGGGCATTAGCACAGATACGCAGTATTTT. Residues: CAISESGISTDTQYF.

The chain is built from TRBV5-4 and TRBJ2-7, with 11 bases lining up with TRBD2. V lost 2 bases and J lost 6; bases outside the gene matches: 4. The CDR3 length is 14 residues. The germline V gene has CDR1 SGHNT and CDR2 YYREEE (reference sequence). This CDR3 is CASSFTSGGGEQYF. Written as DNA, the CDR3 is TGTGCCAGCAGCTTTACTAGCGGGGGAGGCGAGCAGTACTTC.

This chain connects TRBV7-6 to TRBJ1-1; a weak D match, TRBD1 (5 bases). Trimming took 5 bases from V and 5 from J, leaving 12 bases between them. The CDR3 loop spans 13 amino acids. Germline V gene sequence: CDR1 SGHVS, CDR2 FNYEAQ. In DNA form, the CDR3 reads TGTGCCAGCAGCCTTGGGGCGGGGACTGAAGCTTTCTTT. Protein: CASSLGAGTEAFF.

The V and J genes are TRBV29-1 and TRBJ2-3, with a weak D call TRBD1 (6 bases). Trimming stripped 3 bases from V and 2 bases from J, with 12 bases between. The CDR3 runs to 14 residues. Germline CDR1 reads SQVTM; CDR2 reads ANQGSEA. The CDR3 here is CSVDMWGPTDTQYF. DNA of the CDR3: TGCAGCGTTGATATGTGGGGGCCCACAGATACGCAGTATTTT.

The chain couples TRBV6-6 to TRBJ2-5; 8 positions agree with TRBD1. Germline V gene data show CDR1 as MNHNY and CDR2 as SVGAGI (reference sequence). V gave up 6 bases and J gave up 4 bases; unmatched junction bases: 13. The CDR3 length is 16 residues. DNA of the CDR3: TGTGCCAGCAGGGACCGGACAGGGTTGTTGGGAGAGACCCAGTACTTC. Protein: CASRDRTGLLGETQYF.

This clone was seen just once. CDR3 region: CASSLSVGSYEQYF. The CDR3 coding sequence is TGTGCCAGCAGTTTATCGGTCGGTTCCTACGAGCAGTACTTC. This sequence joins TRBV27 and TRBJ2-7; no firm D call. Germline values: CDR1 MNHEY, CDR2 SMNVEV (reference sequence). The CDR3 is made up of 14 amino acids. Trimming took 0 bases from V and 1 from J, leaving 7 bases between them.

The chain has TRBV27 and TRBJ2-7; D is undetermined. The CDR3 has 13 residues. Deletions cut 6 bases from V and 4 bases from J, with 13 bases between. Germline V gene data show CDR1 as MNHEY and CDR2 as SMNVEV (reference sequence). CDR3: CASSPKSQYEQYF. The CDR3, as DNA: TGTGCCAGCAGCCCCAAGTCCCAGTACGAGCAGTACTTC.

The chain carries TRBV25-1 and TRBJ1-2; D is perhaps TRBD1 (6 bases). Germline CDR1 reads MGHDK; CDR2 reads SYGVNS. The CDR3 covers 12 residues. Between the trimmed V and J ends, which lost 8 bases and 7 bases, there was a span of 14 bases. Written as DNA, the CDR3 is TGTGCCAGCTGGACGGGGGCCGCTGGCTACACCTTC. It codes for CASWTGAAGYTF.

The chain employs TRBV5-1 and TRBJ2-7, with 7 bases aligning to TRBD2. CDR3 size: 12 residues. Per the germline V gene, CDR1 is SGHRS and CDR2 is YFSETQ. With V trimmed by 5 bases and J by 2 bases, 1 base remained unmatched. CDR3: CASRAGAYEQYF. The DNA for the CDR3 is TGCGCCAGCAGGGCGGGGGCCTACGAGCAGTACTTC.

This rearrangement joins TRBV27 to TRBJ2-7; 7 bases line up with TRBD1. With V trimmed by 2 bases and J by 5 bases, 12 bases remained unmatched. The CDR3 totals 16 residues. Per germline, CDR1 MNHEY and CDR2 SMNVEV (reference sequence). Here the CDR3 reads CASSLGGAGGTNEQYF. For the CDR3, the DNA is TGTGCCAGCAGTTTAGGGGGTGCAGGGGGAACGAACGAGCAGTACTTC.

The rearrangement joins TRBV27 to TRBJ2-5, with D possibly TRBD1 on 5 matching bases. CDR1 and CDR2 from the germline V gene are MNHEY and SMNVEV (reference sequence). This CDR3 contains 11 residues. Trimming removed 6 bases at V and 5 bases at J, with 7 bases between. The chain's CDR3 is CASSPGETQYF. Written as DNA, the CDR3 is TGTGCCAGCAGCCCAGGGGAGACCCAGTACTTC.

Only one count was recorded for this clone. This rearrangement joins TRBV7-9 to TRBJ2-2; no definite D call. Germline values: CDR1 SEHNR, CDR2 FQNEAQ (reference sequence). Trimming removed 5 bases from V and 6 bases from J, with 13 bases in between. The CDR3 has 14 residues. DNA for the CDR3: TGTGCCAGCAGCCCCCTTCTGGTCGCCGGGGAGCTGTTTTTT. It specifies CASSPLLVAGELFF.

The rearrangement uses TRBV2 and TRBJ2-1; 7 bases match TRBD2. CDR1 and CDR2 from the germline V gene are SNHLY and FYNNEI. Trimming at V came to 3 bases and at J to 4 bases, leaving 6 bases not matched to a gene. There are 15 residues in the CDR3. The CDR3 spells CASSEGLAVYNEQFF. The CDR3 coding sequence is TGTGCCAGCAGTGAGGGTCTAGCGGTGTACAATGAGCAGTTCTTC.

The genes are TRBV13 and TRBJ1-2; D unresolved. V shed 1 base and J shed 6 bases, with 15 bases lying between them. The germline gives CDR1 PRHDT, CDR2 FYEKMQ (reference sequence). This CDR3 has 15 residues. The CDR3 spells CASSLVGRRADGYTF. CDR3 in DNA: TGTGCCAGCAGCTTAGTGGGCCGGAGGGCGGATGGCTACACCTTC. Variable domain in full (rest from reference TRBV13 and TRBJ1-2): AAGVIQSPRHLIKEKRETATLKCYPIPRHDTVYWYQQGPGQDPQFLISFYEKMQSDKGSIPDRFSAQQFSDYHSELNMSSLELGDSALYFCASSLVGRRADGYTFGSGTRLTVV.

The J gene is TRBJ2-1, the V gene TRBV5-8; weak D call: TRBD2 (6 bases). Germline lookup yields CDR1 SGHTS and CDR2 YDEGEE. The V end lost 0 bases, the J end lost 3 bases, and 10 bases lay between the germline ends. The CDR3 is 15 residues long. The CDR3 bases are TGTGCCAGCAGCTTGGCGAGTAGCGGCTACAATGAGCAGTTCTTC. Its protein product is CASSLASSGYNEQFF. Full variable domain (rest looked up from reference TRBV5-8 and TRBJ2-1): EAGVTQSPTHLIKTRGQQATLRCSPISGHTSVYWYQQALGLGLQFLLWYDEGEERNRGNFPPRFSGRQFPNYSSELNVNALELEDSALYLCASSLASSGYNEQFFGPGTRLTVL.

The rearrangement uses TRBV4-1 and TRBJ1-2; D gene uncertain. The length of the CDR3 is 16 residues. Germline V CDR1 and CDR2: MGHRA, YSYEKL. Trimming stripped 5 bases from V and 6 bases from J, with 22 bases between. The CDR3 DNA is TGCGCCAGCAGCACCCTTTCGACGGCCCCCGGGGATGGCTACACCTTC. Translated: CASSTLSTAPGDGYTF.

The gene calls are TRBV5-1 and TRBJ1-4; 7 bases fit TRBD1. CDR3 length: 14 residues. Trimming took 2 bases from V and 4 from J; bases not matched to a gene: 2. CDR1 is SGHRS and CDR2 is YFSETQ in the germline V gene. CDR3 DNA sequence: TGCGCCAGCAGCTTAACAGGGGATAATGAAAAACTGTTTTTT. Residues: CASSLTGDNEKLFF.

The chain links TRBV20-1 to TRBJ1-2; 7 nucleotides agree with TRBD1. J gave up 8 bases and V 5 bases, and 5 bases lay outside the gene matches. Per the germline V gene, CDR1 is DFQATT and CDR2 is SNEGSKA (reference sequence). The CDR3 is 11 residues long. CDR3 sequence reads: CSAGDRNGYTF. DNA of the CDR3: TGCAGTGCTGGGGACAGAAACGGCTACACCTTC.

The V gene is TRBV6-5, the J gene TRBJ2-2; no clear D gene. CDR1 and CDR2 from the germline V gene are MNHEY and SVGAGI. The germline V and J ends were trimmed by 8 bases and 0 bases, with 10 bases remaining between them. This CDR3 has 14 residues. As DNA, the CDR3 is TGTGCCAGCGGGTCAGGCTCGAACACCGGGGAGCTGTTTTTT. Its protein is CASGSGSNTGELFF.

V and J are TRBV5-1 and TRBJ1-3; D remains unclear. The germline V gene encodes CDR1 SGHRS and CDR2 YFSETQ. V was shortened by 4 bases and J by 4 bases, with 18 bases between the two germline ends. The CDR3 is 16 amino acids. In nucleotides, the CDR3 is TGCGCCAGCAGCCCTAGGGATCTTGGGCGAGGAAACACCATATATTTT. As protein: CASSPRDLGRGNTIYF.

The chain uses TRBV29-1 and TRBJ2-2; 10 nucleotides align to TRBD1. CDR1 is SQVTM and CDR2 is ANQGSEA in the germline V gene. This CDR3 comprises 15 residues. With 6 bases clipped from V and 5 bases from J, the junction kept 9 bases outside the gene matches. The CDR3 loop is CSVDPRDRGTGELFF. The CDR3 nucleotides read TGCAGCGTCGACCCTCGGGACAGGGGAACCGGGGAGCTGTTTTTT.

V usage is TRBV14 and J usage is TRBJ1-1; D is unclear. Germline CDR1 SGHDN, CDR2 FVKESK. V shed 1 base and J shed 2 bases, with 2 bases lying between them. CDR3 length: 12 residues. The CDR3 sequence: CASSQVNTEAFF. The CDR3 DNA reads as TGTGCCAGCAGCCAAGTTAACACTGAAGCTTTCTTT.

The chain combines TRBV9 with TRBJ2-1; 7 nucleotides line up with TRBD2. Germline CDR1 is SGDLS and CDR2 is YYNGEE. Trimming at V came to 7 bases and at J to 4 bases, leaving 8 bases not matched to a gene. The CDR3 totals 14 residues. The CDR3 here is CASGLAGVYNEQFF. DNA of the CDR3: TGTGCCAGCGGCCTCGCGGGGGTGTACAATGAGCAGTTCTTC. The variable domain in full, with the rest retrieved from reference TRBV9 and TRBJ2-1, is DSGVTQTPKHLITATGQRVTLRCSPRSGDLSVYWYQQSLDQGLQFLIQYYNGEERAKGNILERFSAQQFPDLHSELNLSSLELGDSALYFCASGLAGVYNEQFFGPGTRLTVL.

J is TRBJ2-7 and V is TRBV15, with TRBD1 matching over 9 bases. CDR3 length: 14 amino acids. Germline V gene lookup returns CDR1 LNHNV and CDR2 YYDKDF (reference sequence). J was trimmed by 13 bases and V by 4 bases; bases with no gene match: 14. Here the CDR3 reads CATSTWTGAVSAYF. Here the CDR3 DNA reads TGTGCCACCAGCACCTGGACAGGGGCCGTTTCTGCCTACTTC.

This sequence joins TRBV9 and TRBJ2-3; 15 bases agree with TRBD2. Losses at the gene ends were 4 bases for V and 3 bases for J; bases not matched to a gene: 12. Germline CDR1 reads SGDLS; CDR2 reads YYNGEE. The CDR3 consists of 19 residues. The CDR3 sequence is CASSIKPGLAGGSTDTQYF. The CDR3, as DNA: TGTGCCAGCAGCATCAAACCGGGACTAGCGGGGGGATCTACAGATACGCAGTATTTT.